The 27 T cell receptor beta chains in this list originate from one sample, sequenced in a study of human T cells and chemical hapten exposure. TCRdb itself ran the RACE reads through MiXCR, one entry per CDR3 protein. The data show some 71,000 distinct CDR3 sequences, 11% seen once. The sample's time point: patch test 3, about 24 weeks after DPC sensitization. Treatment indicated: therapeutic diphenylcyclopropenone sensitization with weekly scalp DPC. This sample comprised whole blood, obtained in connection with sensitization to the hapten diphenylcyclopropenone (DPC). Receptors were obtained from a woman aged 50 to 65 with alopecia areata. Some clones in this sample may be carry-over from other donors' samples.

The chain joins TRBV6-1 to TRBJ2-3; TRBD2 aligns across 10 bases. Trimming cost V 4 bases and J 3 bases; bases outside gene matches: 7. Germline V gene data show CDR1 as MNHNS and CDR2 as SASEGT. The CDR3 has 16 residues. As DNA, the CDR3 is TGTGCCAGCAGTGCCCTAGCGGGAGTCTTAACAGATACGCAGTATTTT. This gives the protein CASSALAGVLTDTQYF.

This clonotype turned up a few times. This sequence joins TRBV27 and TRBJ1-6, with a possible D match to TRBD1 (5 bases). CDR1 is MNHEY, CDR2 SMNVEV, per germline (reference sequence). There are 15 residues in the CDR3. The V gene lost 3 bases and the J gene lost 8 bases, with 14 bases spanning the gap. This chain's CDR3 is CASSFWGLKDSPLHF. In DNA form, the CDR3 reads TGTGCCAGCAGTTTTTGGGGGTTAAAGGATTCACCCCTCCACTTT.

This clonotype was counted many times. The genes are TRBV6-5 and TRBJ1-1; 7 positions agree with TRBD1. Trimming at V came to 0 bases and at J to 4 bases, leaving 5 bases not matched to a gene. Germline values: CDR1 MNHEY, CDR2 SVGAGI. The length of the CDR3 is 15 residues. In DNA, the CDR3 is TGTGCCAGCAGTTACTCCTTACAGGGGTTCACTGAAGCTTTCTTT. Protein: CASSYSLQGFTEAFF.

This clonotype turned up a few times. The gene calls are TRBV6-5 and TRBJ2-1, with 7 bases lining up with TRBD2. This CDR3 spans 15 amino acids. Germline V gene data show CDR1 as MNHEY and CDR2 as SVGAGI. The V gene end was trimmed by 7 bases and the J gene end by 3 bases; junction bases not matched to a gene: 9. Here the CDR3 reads CASNPRGGIYNEQFF. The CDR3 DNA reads TGTGCCAGCAACCCTAGGGGAGGGATCTACAATGAGCAGTTCTTC.

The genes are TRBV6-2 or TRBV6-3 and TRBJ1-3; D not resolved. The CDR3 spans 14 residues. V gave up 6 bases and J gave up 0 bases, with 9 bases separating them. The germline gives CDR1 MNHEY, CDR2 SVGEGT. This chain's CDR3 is CASSQRSSGNTIYF. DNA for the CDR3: TGTGCCAGCAGCCAGAGATCCTCTGGAAACACCATATATTTT.

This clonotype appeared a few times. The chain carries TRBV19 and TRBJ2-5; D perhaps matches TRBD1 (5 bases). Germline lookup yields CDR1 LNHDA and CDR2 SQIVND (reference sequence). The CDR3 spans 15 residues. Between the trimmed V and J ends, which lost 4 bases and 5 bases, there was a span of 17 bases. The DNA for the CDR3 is TGTGCCAGTAGTAACTCCCAGGGTGTCCGCGAGACCCAGTACTTC. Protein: CASSNSQGVRETQYF.

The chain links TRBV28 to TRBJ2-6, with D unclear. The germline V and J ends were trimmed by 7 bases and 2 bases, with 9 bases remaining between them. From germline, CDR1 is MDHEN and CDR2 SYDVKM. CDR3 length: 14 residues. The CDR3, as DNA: TGTGCCAGCACAGGACCCCCTGGGGCCAACGTCCTGACTTTC. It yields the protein CASTGPPGANVLTF. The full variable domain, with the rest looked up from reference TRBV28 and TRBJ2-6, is DVKVTQSSRYLVKRTGEKVFLECVQDMDHENMFWYRQDPGLGLRLIYFSYDVKMKEKGDIPEGYSVSREKKERFSLILESASTNQTSMYLCASTGPPGANVLTFGAGSRLTVL.

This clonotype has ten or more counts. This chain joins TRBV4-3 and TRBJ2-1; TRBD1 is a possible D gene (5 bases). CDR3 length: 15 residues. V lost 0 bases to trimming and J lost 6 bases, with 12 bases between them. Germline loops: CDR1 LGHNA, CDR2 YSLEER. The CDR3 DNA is TGCGCCAGCAGCCAAGATTCAGGGTACGGCAATGAGCAGTTCTTC. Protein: CASSQDSGYGNEQFF.

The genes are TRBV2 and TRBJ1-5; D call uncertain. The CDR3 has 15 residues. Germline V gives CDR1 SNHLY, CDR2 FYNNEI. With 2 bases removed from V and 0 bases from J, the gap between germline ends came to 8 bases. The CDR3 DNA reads TGTGCCAGCAGTGAAACGGGGTATAGCAATCAGCCCCAGCATTTT. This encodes CASSETGYSNQPQHF.

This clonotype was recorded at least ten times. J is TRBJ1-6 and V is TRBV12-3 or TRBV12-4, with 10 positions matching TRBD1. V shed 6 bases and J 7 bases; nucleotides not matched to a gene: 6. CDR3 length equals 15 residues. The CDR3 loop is CASSPRGQGNSPLHF. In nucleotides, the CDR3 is TGTGCCAGCAGCCCCAGGGGACAGGGGAATTCACCCCTCCACTTT.

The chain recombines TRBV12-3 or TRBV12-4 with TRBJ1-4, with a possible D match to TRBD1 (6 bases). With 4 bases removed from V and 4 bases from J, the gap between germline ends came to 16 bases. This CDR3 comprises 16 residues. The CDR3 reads CASSYHLTGLNEKLFF. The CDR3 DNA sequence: TGTGCCAGCAGTTACCATCTGACAGGCCTTAATGAAAAACTGTTTTTT.

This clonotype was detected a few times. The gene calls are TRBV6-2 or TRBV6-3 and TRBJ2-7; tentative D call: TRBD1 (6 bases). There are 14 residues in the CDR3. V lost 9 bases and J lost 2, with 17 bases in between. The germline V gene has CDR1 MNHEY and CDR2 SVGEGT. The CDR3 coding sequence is TGTGCCAGTCGGGGCTCCGGGACAACCTACGAGCAGTACTTC. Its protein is CASRGSGTTYEQYF.

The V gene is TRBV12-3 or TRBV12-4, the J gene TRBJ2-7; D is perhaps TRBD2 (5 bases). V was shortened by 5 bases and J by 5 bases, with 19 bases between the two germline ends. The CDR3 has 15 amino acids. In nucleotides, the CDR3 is TGTGCCAGCAGTCCTCTGGCGGGTGTGCCCCACGAGCAGTACTTC. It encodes CASSPLAGVPHEQYF.

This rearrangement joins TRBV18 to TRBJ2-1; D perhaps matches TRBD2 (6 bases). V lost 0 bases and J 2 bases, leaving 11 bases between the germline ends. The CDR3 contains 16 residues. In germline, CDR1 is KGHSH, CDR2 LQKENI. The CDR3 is CASSPPSGLTYNEQFF. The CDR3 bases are TGTGCCAGCTCACCACCGAGCGGGTTAACCTACAATGAGCAGTTCTTC.

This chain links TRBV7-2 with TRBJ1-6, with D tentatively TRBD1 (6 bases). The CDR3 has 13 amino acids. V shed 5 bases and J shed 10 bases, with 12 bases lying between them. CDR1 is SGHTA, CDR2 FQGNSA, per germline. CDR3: CASSARRGSPLHF. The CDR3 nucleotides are TGTGCCAGCAGCGCACGCAGGGGATCACCCCTCCACTTT. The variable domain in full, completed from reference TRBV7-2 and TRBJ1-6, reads GAGVSQSPSNKVTEKGKDVELRCDPISGHTALYWYRQSLGQGLEFLIYFQGNSAPDKSGLPSDRFSAERTGGSVSTLTIQRTQQEDSAVYLCASSARRGSPLHFGNGTRLTVT.

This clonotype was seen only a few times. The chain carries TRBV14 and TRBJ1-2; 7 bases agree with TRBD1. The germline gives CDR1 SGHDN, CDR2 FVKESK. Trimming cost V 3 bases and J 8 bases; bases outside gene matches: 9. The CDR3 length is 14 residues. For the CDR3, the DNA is TGTGCCAGCAGCCAGAGCCTAGGGGGCGGCGGCTACACCTTC. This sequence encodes CASSQSLGGGGYTF.

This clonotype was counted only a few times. CDR3 loop: CATAGTENTEAFF. The CDR3 DNA sequence: TGTGCCACCGCGGGTACAGAAAACACTGAAGCTTTCTTT. The chain couples TRBV7-9 to TRBJ1-1; D is unclear. V gave up 10 bases and J gave up 2 bases, with 14 bases separating them. The CDR3 extends over 13 amino acids. Germline loops: CDR1 SEHNR, CDR2 FQNEAQ (reference sequence).

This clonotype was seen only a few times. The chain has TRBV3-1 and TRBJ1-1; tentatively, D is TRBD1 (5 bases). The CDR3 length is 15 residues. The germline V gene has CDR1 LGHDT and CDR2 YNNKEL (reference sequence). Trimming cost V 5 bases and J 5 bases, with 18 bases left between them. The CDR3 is CASSSRGTSRTEAFF. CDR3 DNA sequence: TGTGCCAGCAGCTCTCGGGGGACCTCAAGGACTGAAGCTTTCTTT.

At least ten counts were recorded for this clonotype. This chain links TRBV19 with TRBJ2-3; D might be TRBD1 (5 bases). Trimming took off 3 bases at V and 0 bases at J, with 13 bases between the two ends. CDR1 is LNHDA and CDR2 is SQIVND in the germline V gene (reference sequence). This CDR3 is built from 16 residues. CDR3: CASSILRTPSTDTQYF. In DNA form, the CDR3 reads TGTGCCAGTAGTATCTTGCGGACACCTAGCACAGATACGCAGTATTTT.

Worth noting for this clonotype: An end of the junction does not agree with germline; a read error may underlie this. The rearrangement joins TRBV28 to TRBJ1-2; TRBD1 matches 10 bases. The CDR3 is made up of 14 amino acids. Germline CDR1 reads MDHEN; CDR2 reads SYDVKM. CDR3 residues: CVSRRGQGSYGYTF. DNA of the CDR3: TGTGTCAGCAGGCGGGGACAGGGGAGCTATGGCTACACCTTC.

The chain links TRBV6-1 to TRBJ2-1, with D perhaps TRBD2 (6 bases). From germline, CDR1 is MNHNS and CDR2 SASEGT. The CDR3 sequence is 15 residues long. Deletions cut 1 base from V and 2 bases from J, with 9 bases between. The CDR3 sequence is CASSEGGVAYNEQFF. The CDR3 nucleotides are TGTGCCAGCAGTGAAGGGGGGGTAGCCTACAATGAGCAGTTCTTC.

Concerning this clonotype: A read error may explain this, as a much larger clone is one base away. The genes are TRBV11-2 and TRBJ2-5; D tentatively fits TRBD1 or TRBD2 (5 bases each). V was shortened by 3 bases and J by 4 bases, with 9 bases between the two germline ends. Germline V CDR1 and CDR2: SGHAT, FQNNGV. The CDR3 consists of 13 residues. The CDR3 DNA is TGTGCCAGCAGCTTGGGACGGATAGAGACCCAGTACTTC. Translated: CASSLGRIETQYF.

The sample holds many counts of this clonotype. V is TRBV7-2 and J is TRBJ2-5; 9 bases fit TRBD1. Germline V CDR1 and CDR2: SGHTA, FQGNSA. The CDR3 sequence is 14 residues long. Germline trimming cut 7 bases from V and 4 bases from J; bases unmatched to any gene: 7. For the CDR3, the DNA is TGTGCCAGCAACCCACAGGGGGCTTTAGAGACCCAGTACTTC. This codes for CASNPQGALETQYF.

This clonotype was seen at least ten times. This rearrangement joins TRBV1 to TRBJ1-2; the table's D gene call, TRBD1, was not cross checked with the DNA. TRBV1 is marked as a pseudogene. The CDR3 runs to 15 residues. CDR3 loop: CTKGQGTGDNPGYTF. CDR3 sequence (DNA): TGCACCAAAGGACAGGGTACCGGGGACAATCCCGGCTACACCTTC.

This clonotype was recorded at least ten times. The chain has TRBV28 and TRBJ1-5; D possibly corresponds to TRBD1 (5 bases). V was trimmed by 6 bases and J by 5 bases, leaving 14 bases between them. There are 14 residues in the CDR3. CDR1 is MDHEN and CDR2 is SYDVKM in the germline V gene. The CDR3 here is CASRRGRGDQPQHF. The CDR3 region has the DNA TGTGCCAGCAGGCGTGGACGGGGGGATCAGCCCCAGCATTTT.

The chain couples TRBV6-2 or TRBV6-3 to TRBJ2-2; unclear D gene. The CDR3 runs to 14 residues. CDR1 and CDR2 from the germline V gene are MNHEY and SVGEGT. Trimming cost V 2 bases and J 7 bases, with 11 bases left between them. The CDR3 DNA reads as TGTGCCAGCAGTTACGAGGTTCCGGTCGGGGAGCTGTTTTTT. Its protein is CASSYEVPVGELFF.

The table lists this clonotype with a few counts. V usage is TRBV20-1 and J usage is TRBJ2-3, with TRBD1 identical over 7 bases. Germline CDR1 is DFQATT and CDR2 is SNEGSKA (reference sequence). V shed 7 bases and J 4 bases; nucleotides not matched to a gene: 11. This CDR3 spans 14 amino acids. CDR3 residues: CSDSKGAPPDTQYF. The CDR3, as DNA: TGCAGTGATAGTAAGGGGGCTCCCCCAGATACGCAGTATTTT.